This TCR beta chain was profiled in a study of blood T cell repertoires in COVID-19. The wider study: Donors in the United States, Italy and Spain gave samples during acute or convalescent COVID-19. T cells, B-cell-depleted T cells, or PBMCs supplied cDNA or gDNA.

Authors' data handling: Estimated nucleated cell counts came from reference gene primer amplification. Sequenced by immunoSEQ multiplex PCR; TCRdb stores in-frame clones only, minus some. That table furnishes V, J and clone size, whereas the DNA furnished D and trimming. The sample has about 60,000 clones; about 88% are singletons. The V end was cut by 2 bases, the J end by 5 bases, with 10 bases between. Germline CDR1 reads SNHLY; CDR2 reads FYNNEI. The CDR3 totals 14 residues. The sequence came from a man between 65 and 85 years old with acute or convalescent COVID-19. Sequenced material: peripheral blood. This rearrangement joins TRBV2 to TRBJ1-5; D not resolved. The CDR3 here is CASSEYPGYQPQHF. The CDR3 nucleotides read TGTGCCAGCAGTGAATATCCAGGTTATCAGCCCCAGCATTTT.